This TCR beta chain appears in the sequencing data of a study of blood T cell repertoires in COVID-19. At the level of the study: Acute and convalescent COVID-19 specimens originated in the United States, Italy and Spain. The cDNA or gDNA used as material had been derived from T cells, B-cell-depleted T cells, or PBMCs.

The protocol was immunoSEQ multiplex PCR, while the TCRdb copy is restricted to in-frame clones and leaves out a portion. Here the sample spans about 15,000 clones, roughly 76% being singletons. V lost 8 bases and J lost 7, with 7 bases in between. This CDR3 region has 10 residues. Germline CDR1 SNHLY, CDR2 FYNNEI. This clone was seen a few times. Sequencing used peripheral blood. The TCR originated in a man between 65 and 85 years old with active or convalescent COVID-19. This chain uses TRBV2 with TRBJ2-3; D is uncertain. The CDR3 region is CASADYTQYF. For the CDR3, the DNA is TGTGCCAGCGCTGACTATACGCAGTATTTT.